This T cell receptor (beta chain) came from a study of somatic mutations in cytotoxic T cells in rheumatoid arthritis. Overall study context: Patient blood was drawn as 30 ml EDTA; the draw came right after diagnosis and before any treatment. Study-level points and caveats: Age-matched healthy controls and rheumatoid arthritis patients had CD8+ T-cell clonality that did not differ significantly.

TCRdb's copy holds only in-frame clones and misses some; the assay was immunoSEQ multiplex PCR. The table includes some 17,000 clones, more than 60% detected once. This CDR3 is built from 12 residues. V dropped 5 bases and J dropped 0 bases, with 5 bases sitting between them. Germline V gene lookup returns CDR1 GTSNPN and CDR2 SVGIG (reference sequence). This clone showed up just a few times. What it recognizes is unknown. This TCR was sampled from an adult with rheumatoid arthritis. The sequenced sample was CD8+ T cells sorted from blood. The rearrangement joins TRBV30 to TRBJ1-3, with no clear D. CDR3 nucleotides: TGTGCCTGGGGAGTCTCTGGAAACACCATATATTTT. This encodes CAWGVSGNTIYF. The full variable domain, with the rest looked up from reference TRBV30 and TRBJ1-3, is SQTIHQWPATLVQPVGSPLSLECTVEGTSNPNLYWYRQAAGRGLQLLFYSVGIGQISSEVPQNLSASRPQDRQFILSSKKLLLSDSGFYLCAWGVSGNTIYFGEGSWLTVV.